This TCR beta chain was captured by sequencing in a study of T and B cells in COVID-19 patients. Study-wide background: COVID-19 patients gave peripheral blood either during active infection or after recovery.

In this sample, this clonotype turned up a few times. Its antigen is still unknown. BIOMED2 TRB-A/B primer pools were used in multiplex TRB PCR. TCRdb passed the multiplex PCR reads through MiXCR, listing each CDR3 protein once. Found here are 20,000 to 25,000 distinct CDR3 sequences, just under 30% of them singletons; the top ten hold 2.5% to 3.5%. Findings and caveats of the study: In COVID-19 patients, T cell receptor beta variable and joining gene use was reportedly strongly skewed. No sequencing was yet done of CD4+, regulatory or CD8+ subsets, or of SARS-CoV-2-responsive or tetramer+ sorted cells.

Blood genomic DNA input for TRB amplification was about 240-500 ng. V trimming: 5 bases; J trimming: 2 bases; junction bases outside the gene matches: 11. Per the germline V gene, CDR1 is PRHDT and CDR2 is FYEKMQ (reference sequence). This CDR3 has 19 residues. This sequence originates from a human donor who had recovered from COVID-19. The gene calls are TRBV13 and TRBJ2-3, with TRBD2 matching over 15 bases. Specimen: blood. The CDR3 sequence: CASSPGGLAGGRVTDTQYF. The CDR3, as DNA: TGTGCCAGCAGCCCCGGCGGACTAGCGGGAGGGAGGGTCACAGATACGCAGTATTTT.